This is a list of T cell receptor beta chains from one sample in a study of response to subunit inactivated influenza vaccine. Via MiXCR, TCRdb re-called the RT-PCR reads, giving one row per CDR3 protein. Among about 500,000 distinct CDR3 sequences listed, 6.5% to 8% were seen once. The sample in question was PBMCs from blood, obtained about 24 months after vaccination. These receptors were collected from a man aged 50 to 69 who received an inactivated influenza vaccine. Both conserved end residues are part of each CDR3. D genes are given only for firm matches. Clone size is given for some rows only: seen once, a few or many times, or a class if the clone is expanded.

V gene	D gene	clone size	J gene	CDR3 protein	CDR3 DNA
TRBV6-1	TRBD1	few	TRBJ2-7	CASSTIGTGGAEQYF	TGTGCCAGCAGCACGATCGGGACAGGGGGGGCCGAGCAGTACTTC
TRBV7-2	-	-	TRBJ1-6	CASSLAGTGNNSPLHF	TGTGCCAGCAGCTTAGCGGGCACAGGGAATAATTCACCCCTCCACTTT
TRBV28	TRBD1	-	TRBJ2-1	CASSPGDRGIGNEQFF	TGTGCCAGCAGTCCAGGGGACAGGGGAATTGGGAATGAGCAGTTCTTC
TRBV14	-	-	TRBJ1-1	CASSLRRQTLMNTEAFF	TGTGCCAGCAGCCTTCGAAGACAGACACTTATGAACACTGAAGCTTTCTTT
TRBV11-2	-	few	TRBJ1-4	CASSLDRAGYEKLFF	TGTGCCAGCAGCTTAGATCGGGCGGGTTATGAAAAACTGTTTTTT
TRBV6-1	-	-	TRBJ2-3	CASRSSLISSTDTQYF	TGTGCCAGCAGATCTTCACTCATCTCTAGCACAGATACGCAGTATTTT
TRBV12-3/TRBV12-4	-	many	TRBJ1-5	CASNHQGQPQHF	TGTGCCAGCAATCATCAGGGGCAGCCCCAGCATTTT
TRBV7-9	-	many	TRBJ2-7	CASSLDLRGEQYF	TGTGCCAGCAGCTTAGATCTCCGGGGCGAGCAGTACTTC
TRBV20-1	-	many	TRBJ2-3	CSASSGVPDTQYF	TGCAGTGCTAGTTCGGGGGTCCCAGATACGCAGTATTTT
TRBV7-2	-	-	TRBJ2-3	CASSSIPTDTQYF	TGTGCCAGCAGCTCAATCCCCACAGATACGCAGTATTTT
TRBV12-3/TRBV12-4	-	few	TRBJ2-7	CASSSRAGYEQYF	TGTGCCAGCAGTTCTCGCGCAGGGTACGAGCAGTACTTC
TRBV20-1	-	many	TRBJ1-1	CSATKMTSSLF	TGCAGTGCCACGAAAATGACATCCTCCCTCTTT
TRBV7-9	-	few	TRBJ2-1	CASTSWRGVTEQFF	TGTGCCAGCACCTCCTGGCGCGGTGTTACTGAGCAGTTCTTC
TRBV10-3	-	-	TRBJ2-2	CAIRRGLSSGELFF	TGTGCCATCAGACGGGGGTTGAGCTCCGGGGAGCTGTTTTTT
TRBV6-2/TRBV6-3	TRBD2	many	TRBJ2-4	CASSYEGLAGALAKNIQYF	TGTGCCAGCAGTTACGAGGGACTAGCGGGGGCTCTAGCCAAAAACATTCAGTACTTC
TRBV2	TRBD2	few	TRBJ2-2	CASSLAGLATHGELFF	TGTGCCAGCAGCCTGGCGGGACTAGCGACACATGGGGAGCTGTTTTTT
TRBV6-6	TRBD1	-	TRBJ2-7	CASGQEREQYF	TGTGCCAGCGGACAGGAGCGGGAGCAGTACTTC
TRBV5-1	-	many	TRBJ2-1	CASSLRAGSDNEQFF	TGCGCCAGCAGCTTGAGGGCAGGGAGTGACAATGAGCAGTTCTTC
TRBV6-2/TRBV6-3	TRBD2	few	TRBJ2-7	CASSPRVSGIPYEQYF	TGTGCCAGCAGTCCCCGAGTCAGCGGGATACCCTACGAGCAGTACTTC
TRBV12-3/TRBV12-4	-	-	TRBJ2-2	CASSYGTSNTGELFF	TGTGCCAGCAGTTACGGGACCTCGAACACCGGGGAGCTGTTTTTT
TRBV7-9	-	few	TRBJ2-6	CASSFSGGANVLTF	TGTGCCAGCAGCTTCTCTGGGGGGGCCAACGTCCTGACTTTC
TRBV6-1	-	many	TRBJ2-3	CASADTQYF	TGTGCCAGCGCAGATACGCAGTATTTT
TRBV6-5	-	few	TRBJ2-2	CASSYGVEGAGELFF	TGTGCCAGCAGTTACGGCGTCGAGGGGGCCGGGGAGCTGTTTTTT
TRBV5-6	TRBD1	-	TRBJ2-1	CASSPGTVHEQFF	TGTGCCAGCAGCCCCGGGACAGTACATGAGCAGTTCTTC
TRBV5-6	TRBD1	few	TRBJ1-1	CASSWTGSTEAFF	TGTGCCAGCAGTTGGACAGGGTCCACTGAAGCTTTCTTT